The present T cell receptor (beta chain) was sequenced within a study of shared clonotypes between healthy human individuals. Per the germline V gene, CDR1 is SNHLY and CDR2 is FYNNEI. This CDR3 has 9 residues. Here immunoSEQ multiplex PCR was the method, and the copy in TCRdb shows in-frame clones only, minus some. Of fewer than 1.6 million clones in the sample, just under 99% are singletons; the top ten hold over 0.3%. For this clone: At one of its ends the junction is not consistent with the germline gene, which may arise from a read error.

Sample: naive CD4+ T cells sorted from blood. The subset is: CD45RA+ positively selected. The sequence came from a man younger than 45 in good health. The chain uses TRBV2 and TRBJ2-4; D not resolved. The CDR3 DNA follows: TGTGCCAGCAGTGGACCGGTCTTCTTC. Its translation: CASSGPVFF.